Below, one T cell receptor (beta chain) is given with its context. How the authors handled the data: Nucleated cell number was recorded as an estimate derived from reference gene primer amplification. Measured with immunoSEQ multiplex PCR; TCRdb has only the in-frame clones, and not every one. V and J calls and clone size are those listed in that table; D and trimming were worked out from the DNA. Of 45,000 or so clones in the sample, around 80% were seen once. V was clipped by 0 bases and J by 4 bases; unmatched bases: 4. CDR1 SGHKS and CDR2 YYEKEE come from the germline V gene (reference sequence). The CDR3 length is 15 residues. This specimen comes from a study of blood T cell repertoires in COVID-19.

The chain combines TRBV5-5 with TRBJ1-1, with TRBD1 matching 9 bases. The TCR originated in a man between 65 and 85 years old with acute or convalescent COVID-19. The material sequenced was peripheral blood. The CDR3 nucleotides read TGTGCCAGCAGCTTGGCGACAGGGGGTTTCACTGAAGCTTTCTTT. This encodes CASSLATGGFTEAFF.